The present TCR beta chain was sequenced within a study of blood T cells in healthy people across ages. At the level of the study: Per two T cells, template switching captured roughly one barcoded beta molecule.

CDR1 and CDR2 from the germline V gene are SQVTM and ANQGSEA. Germline trimming cut 4 bases from V and 1 base from J; bases unmatched to any gene: 2. There are 13 residues in the CDR3. Together with a sample-barcoded 5' primer, a J-beta primer mix was included in a second PCR lasting about 7 to 12 cycles. Every cDNA molecule carried a tag from a template-switch adaptor bearing 12 random nucleotides. TCRdb independently ran MiXCR on the 5' RACE reads; one entry per CDR3 protein. Seen here are about 1.4 million distinct CDR3 sequences, almost 60% observed once, and the top ten hold 6.5% to 8.5%. Broader study findings: Older individuals had lower TCR beta diversity per million T cells (the decline was roughly linear). Conclusively comparing naive with antigen-experienced cells was impossible with unsorted PBMCs.

This clonotype was recorded at least ten times. Its antigen is undetermined. The sample comprised blood. The clonotype comes from a man aged 18 to 30 in good health. This chain links TRBV29-1 with TRBJ2-3; 7 bases are a match to TRBD2. The CDR3 here is CSVVGGGTDTQYF. The CDR3 nucleotides are TGCAGCGTTGTTGGGGGGGGCACAGATACGCAGTATTTT.